This T cell receptor beta chain is from a study of shared clonotypes between healthy human individuals. Overall study context: A couple of women and a few men aged 18 to 49 served as donors.

An even split of each subset's genomic DNA across several immunoSEQ plates was performed. Sorted-subset replicate PCR reactions contained approximately 190 ng DNA, corresponding to 29,000 or so T cell genomes. Profiling relied on immunoSEQ multiplex PCR, and the TCRdb table lists in-frame clones only, not all of them. The table lists roughly 1,800,000 clones, approximately 95% of them singletons. Naive CD8 cells were CD45RO-negative, positively selected for CCR7, excluding terminally differentiated effector memory CD45RA+ cells. Between the trimmed V and J ends, which lost 6 bases and 0 bases, there was a span of 18 bases. The CDR3 spans 16 residues. The germline V gene has CDR1 MDHEN and CDR2 SYDVKM. Whole-study results and caveats: Clonotype sharing across several donors was observed for about 5.2% of naive CD4 clonotypes.

Regarding this clone: The antigen is unknown.

The source of this sequence is a young man in good health. J is TRBJ2-7 and V is TRBV28; possible D gene TRBD1, 7 bases. The sequenced sample was naive CD8+ T cells sorted from blood. CDR3 protein: CASSTGAGTASYEQYF. CDR3 sequence (DNA): TGTGCCAGCAGCACAGGGGCGGGGACAGCCTCCTACGAGCAGTACTTC.